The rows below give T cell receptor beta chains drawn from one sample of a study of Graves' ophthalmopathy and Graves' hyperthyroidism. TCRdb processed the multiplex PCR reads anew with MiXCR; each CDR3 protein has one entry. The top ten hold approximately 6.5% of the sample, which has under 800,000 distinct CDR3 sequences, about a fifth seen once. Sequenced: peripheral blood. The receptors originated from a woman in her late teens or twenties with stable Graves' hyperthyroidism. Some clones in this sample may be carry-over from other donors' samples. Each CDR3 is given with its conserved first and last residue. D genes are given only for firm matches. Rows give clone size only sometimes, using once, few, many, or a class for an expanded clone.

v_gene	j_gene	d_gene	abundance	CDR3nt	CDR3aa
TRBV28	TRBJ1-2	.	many	TGTGCCAGCAGTTTCCAATTATCCGGGAACTTCTATGGCTACACCTTC	CASSFQLSGNFYGYTF
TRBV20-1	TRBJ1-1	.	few	TGCAGTGCTCCTCGGGTGGGCAGGCACACTGAAGCTTTCTTT	CSAPRVGRHTEAFF
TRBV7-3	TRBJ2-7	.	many	TGTGCCAGCAGCTTAGGACTCCTCCACGAGCAGTACTTC	CASSLGLLHEQYF
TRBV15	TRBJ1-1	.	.	TGTGCCACCAGCAGACGTATGAACACTGAAGCTTTCTTT	CATSRRMNTEAFF
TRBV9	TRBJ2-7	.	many	TGTGCCAGCAGCCCCGAGCCATCGGGCGAGCAGTACTTC	CASSPEPSGEQYF
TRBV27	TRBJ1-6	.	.	TGTGCCAGCAGTTTGGAAGGGTTCTATAATTCACCCCTCCACTTT	CASSLEGFYNSPLHF
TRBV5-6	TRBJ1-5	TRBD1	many	TGTGCCAGCAGCATGACAGGGGTTAATCAGCCCCAGCATTTT	CASSMTGVNQPQHF
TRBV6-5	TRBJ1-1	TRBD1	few	TGTGCCAGCAGTATGTCAGGGGGGACCACTGAAGCTTTCTTT	CASSMSGGTTEAFF
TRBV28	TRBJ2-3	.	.	TGTGCCAGCAGTTTATACCACGATATAACAGATACGCAGTATTTT	CASSLYHDITDTQYF
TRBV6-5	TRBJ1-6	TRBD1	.	TGTGCCAGCAGTTACGGCGCCTTAGACAGGGGACATTCACCCCTCCACTTT	CASSYGALDRGHSPLHF
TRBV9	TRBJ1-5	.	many	TGTGCCAGCAGCGTAGCGCCAGGGGACGATCAGCCCCAGCATTTT	CASSVAPGDDQPQHF
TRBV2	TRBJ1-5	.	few	TGTGCCAGCAGTTACAGCTTCCATAGCAATCAGCCCCAGCATTTT	CASSYSFHSNQPQHF
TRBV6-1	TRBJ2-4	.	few	TGTGCCAGCAGTGTAACCGTGACGGGACTTAGCAAAAACATTAAGTACTTC	CASSVTVTGLSKNIKYF
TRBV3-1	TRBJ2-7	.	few	TGTGCCAGCAGCCACAGGGGTTTTGGCTACGAGCAGTACTTC	CASSHRGFGYEQYF
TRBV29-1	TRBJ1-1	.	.	TGCAGCGTTCAGAGACCGATGAAAGCTTTCTTT	CSVQRPMKAFF
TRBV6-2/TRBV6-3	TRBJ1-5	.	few	TGTGCCAGCAGTTACTTCGGAGGGAGTCGCAATCAGCCCCAGCATTTT	CASSYFGGSRNQPQHF
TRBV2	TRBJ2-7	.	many	TGTGCCAGCAGACAGTTATACGAGCAGTACTTC	CASRQLYEQYF
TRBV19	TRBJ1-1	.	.	TGTGCCAGTAGTATTTATGGCACCTCGGGGAACACTGAAGCTTTCTTT	CASSIYGTSGNTEAFF
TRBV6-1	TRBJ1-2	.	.	TGTGCCAGCAGTCCGAACGACTATCACGGCTACACCTTC	CASSPNDYHGYTF
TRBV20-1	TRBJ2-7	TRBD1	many	TGCAGTGCTAGGCGCCCCGGGACAGGGGAAGAGCAGTACTTC	CSARRPGTGEEQYF
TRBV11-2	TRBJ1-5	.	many	TGTGCCAGCAGCGCGGGGGTAGGTGGCAGGGCCCTTCTCCCTTGGCCCCAGCATTTT	CASSAGVGGRALLPWPQHF
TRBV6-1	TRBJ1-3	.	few	TGTGCCAGCAGTGAGGGCCACTTAAGGGGAGACACCATATATTTT	CASSEGHLRGDTIYF
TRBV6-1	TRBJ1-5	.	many	TGTGCCAGCAGGGACCTCTTGGGGAACAATCAGCCCCAGCATTTT	CASRDLLGNNQPQHF
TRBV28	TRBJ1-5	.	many	TGTGCCAGCAGTTTCTCACAGGGTGGCAATCAGCCCCAGCATTTT	CASSFSQGGNQPQHF
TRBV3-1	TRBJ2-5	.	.	TGTGCCAGCAGCCCCACAGGGTTCGAGACCCAGTACTTC	CASSPTGFETQYF
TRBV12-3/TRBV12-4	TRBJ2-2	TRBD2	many	TGTGCCAGCAGTCCCCAATGGGCGGGAGGGTCCGGGGAGCTGTTTTTT	CASSPQWAGGSGELFF
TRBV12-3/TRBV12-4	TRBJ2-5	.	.	TGTGCCAGCAGTCTCAGTCGGGAAGGCGAGACCCAGTACTTC	CASSLSREGETQYF
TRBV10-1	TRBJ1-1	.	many	TGCGCCAGCAGTGACCCAGGGATGGGAGACACTGAAGCTTTCTTT	CASSDPGMGDTEAFF
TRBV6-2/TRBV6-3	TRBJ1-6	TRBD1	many	TGTGCCAGCAGCCAACAGGGGAACAATTCACCCCTCCACTTT	CASSQQGNNSPLHF
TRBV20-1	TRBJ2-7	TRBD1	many	TGCAGTGCATCCCCCGGGACAGGGGCCCACGAGCAGTACTTC	CSASPGTGAHEQYF
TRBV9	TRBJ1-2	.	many	TGTGCCAGCAGCGTAGAGGCAGTTCCTAACTATGGCTACACCTTC	CASSVEAVPNYGYTF
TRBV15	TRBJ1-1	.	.	TGTGCCACCAGCAGAGTAGGGCCCCACACTGAAGCTTTCTTT	CATSRVGPHTEAFF
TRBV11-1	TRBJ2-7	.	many	TGTGCCAGCAGTTCTCCGGACCCGGATGAGCAGTACTTC	CASSSPDPDEQYF
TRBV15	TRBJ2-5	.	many	TGTGCCACCAGCCTCCTGAATGGGGGTGAGACCCAGTACTTC	CATSLLNGGETQYF
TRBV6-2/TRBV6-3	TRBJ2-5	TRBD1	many	TGTGCCAGCAGTTACTACGGGACAGGGGATCCCCGAGAGACCCAGTACTTC	CASSYYGTGDPRETQYF
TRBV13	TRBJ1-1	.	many	TGTGCCAGCAGTCCACGCACGACAGGGAACACTGAAGCTTTCTTT	CASSPRTTGNTEAFF
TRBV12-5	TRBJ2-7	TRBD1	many	TGTGCTAGTGGTTTGGAGGGACAGGGAGTCTACGAGCAGTACTTC	CASGLEGQGVYEQYF
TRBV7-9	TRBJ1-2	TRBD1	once	TGTGCCAGCAGCCTTGGGACAGGGGCTGGCTACACCTTC	CASSLGTGAGYTF
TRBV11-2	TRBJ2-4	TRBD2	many	TGTGCCAGCAGCTCCCGTTTGTTTGGCGGGGGGGCCCCGAGGAAAAACATTCAGTACTTC	CASSSRLFGGGAPRKNIQYF